This T cell receptor (beta chain) originates from a study of regulatory T cells in long-lasting Graves disease (dated by TCRdb to the early 2020s). With regard to the full study: Newly diagnosed Graves' disease patients had taken antithyroid drugs for less than 3 months. A total of roughly 35 samples underwent TCR sequencing: some 13 from persistent and about 20 from newly diagnosed Graves' disease patients. The study was conducted in China and was registered as a clinical trial. Persistent Graves' disease patients were compared with newly diagnosed Graves' disease patients by peripheral blood TCR sequencing and RNA sequencing.

Results and caveats for the whole study, not just this receptor: Compared with newly diagnosed patients, patients with persistent Graves' disease had lower TCR Shannon entropy and fewer highly expanded clones, which suggests clonal expansion. Because the primary lesion, thyroid tissue, could not be accessed, the study looked at peripheral blood alone. A larger number of public clonotypes was shared among persistent patients (fewer than 3,000) than among newly diagnosed patients (roughly 970). The small sample size was acknowledged by the authors as a limitation that may reduce accuracy. Preferential use of TRBV28, TRBJ1-2 and TRBJ2-5 was observed in persistent disease, whereas TRBV20-1 and TRBJ2-1 were favored in newly diagnosed disease. Sequencing and analysis were limited to the TCR beta chain.

This specimen's time point label, interpreted: newly diagnosed GD, antithyroid drugs for less than 3 months. For both TCR sequencing and RNA sequencing, RNA was extracted from PBMCs in TRIzol. The diagnosis of Graves' disease was made according to American Thyroid Association guidelines. Recruitment of patients was carried out at an endocrinology department in Xi'an, China. Each patient gave 7.5 to 10 milliliters of peripheral blood, collected in an EDTA anticoagulant tube. Ficoll Paque Plus density gradient separation was used to isolate PBMCs, and no further T cell sorting was done. An Agilent 2100 Bioanalyzer and agarose gel were used to check RNA quality, while a NanoDrop 2000 measured RNA concentration. CDR1 and CDR2, looked up from the germline V gene (reference sequence), are LGHDT and YNNKEL. From cysteine to phenylalanine, the CDR3 is 11 amino acids long. Left in the record is the CDR3 DNA by itself, 33 bases read in frame from the first base. Between the V and J ends, shortened by 4 bases and 8 bases respectively, the junction contains 8 bases.

The library was produced with multiplex PCR. TCRdb records Illumina HiSeq 4000 as the sequencer. To build TCR beta libraries, CDR3 regions were amplified by Arm-PCR using iRepertoire HTBI primers. Before sequencing, the PCR products underwent gel purification. Concerning the study's data processing: Across samples, 60 to 70 TRBV and roughly 15 TRBJ segments were identified and used for gene usage analysis of CDR3 amino acid clonotypes. Filtered high-quality paired reads were merged into contigs using COPE and FqMerger. Contigs were aligned with BLAST to IMGT TRBV, TRBD and TRBJ reference genes, and CDR3 was defined per IMGT. Clonotypes above 0.1% frequency were classified as highly expanded clones. Shannon entropy was used to measure repertoire diversity, and the Gini coefficient was used to measure V-J evenness. A clonotype found in more than one individual was treated as public. The raw public data were reprocessed by TCRdb itself: fastp quality trimming at Q25, MiXCR clonotype calling, in-frame beta chains only. CDR3 protein sequences are deduplicated, and each keeps its most common genes and DNA. These V and J calls rely on TCRdb rather than the paper's analysis. Counted in this sample were under 250,000 distinct CDR3 sequences; around 20% of them appeared once. Over 11% of the sample is taken by the ten largest.

Ten or more counts support this clonotype. Its antigen target is currently unknown. No much larger clone exists at a distance of one base, and base qualities are not known. The sequence joins TRBV3-1 to TRBJ1-1; no D segment can be confidently identified. Sequencing used peripheral blood mononuclear cells (PBMCs), obtained at new diagnosis, from a patient treated with antithyroid drugs. This TCR derives from a female donor with Graves disease. The DNA reads TGTGCCAGCAGCCTCCGGGAGGAAGCTTTCTTT. Its protein reads: CASSLREEAFF.